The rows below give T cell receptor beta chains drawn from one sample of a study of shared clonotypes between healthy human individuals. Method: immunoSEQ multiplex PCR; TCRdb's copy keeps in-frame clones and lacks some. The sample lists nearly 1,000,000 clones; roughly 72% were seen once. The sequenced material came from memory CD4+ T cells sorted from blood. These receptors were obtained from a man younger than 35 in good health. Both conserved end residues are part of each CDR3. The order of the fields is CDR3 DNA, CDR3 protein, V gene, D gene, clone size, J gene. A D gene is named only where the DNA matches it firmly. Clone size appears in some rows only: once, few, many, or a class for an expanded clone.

CDR3 DNA: TGTGCCAGCAGCTTAGGTCACTCGGGCAAGACCCAGTACTTC
CDR3 protein: CASSLGHSGKTQYF
V gene: TRBV7-6
D gene: -
clone size: -
J gene: TRBJ2-5

CDR3 DNA: TGCGCCAGCAGCTCCCGACTCACAGATACGCAGTATTTT
CDR3 protein: CASSSRLTDTQYF
V gene: TRBV5-1
D gene: -
clone size: -
J gene: TRBJ2-3

CDR3 DNA: TGCGCCAGCAGCCAAGGCACCACGAACACCGGGGAGCTGTTTTTT
CDR3 protein: CASSQGTTNTGELFF
V gene: TRBV4-3
D gene: -
clone size: -
J gene: TRBJ2-2

CDR3 DNA: TGTGCCAGCAGCCCCCTTACAGGCACAGGGAGTGAAAAACTGTTTTTT
CDR3 protein: CASSPLTGTGSEKLFF
V gene: TRBV7-8
D gene: -
clone size: -
J gene: TRBJ1-4

CDR3 DNA: TGTGCCAGCAGCGCGACTAGGTCCCCCACAGATACGCAGTATTTT
CDR3 protein: CASSATRSPTDTQYF
V gene: TRBV2
D gene: -
clone size: -
J gene: TRBJ2-3

CDR3 DNA: TGTGCCAGCAGCTGGGGGAACACAAACACTGAAGCTTTCTTT
CDR3 protein: CASSWGNTNTEAFF
V gene: TRBV5-5
D gene: -
clone size: -
J gene: TRBJ1-1

CDR3 DNA: TGTGCCAGCAGCGATGTGCTTGGGGGCCGACAGCCCCAGCATTTT
CDR3 protein: CASSDVLGGRQPQHF
V gene: TRBV21-1
D gene: -
clone size: -
J gene: TRBJ1-5

CDR3 DNA: TGTGCCAGCAGCGGGGCCGGGAGAACTTCCGAGCAGTACTTC
CDR3 protein: CASSGAGRTSEQYF
V gene: TRBV5-6
D gene: -
clone size: -
J gene: TRBJ2-7

CDR3 DNA: TGTGCCAGCAGTCGGACTGTGAACACTGAAGCTTTCTTT
CDR3 protein: CASSRTVNTEAFF
V gene: TRBV6-5
D gene: -
clone size: -
J gene: TRBJ1-1

CDR3 DNA: TGTGCTTGCCGCAGGCCTAACTATGGCTACACCTTC
CDR3 protein: CACRRPNYGYTF
V gene: TRBV2
D gene: -
clone size: -
J gene: TRBJ1-2

CDR3 DNA: TGTGCCAGCAGCTTGGCTGGACGGGGACATTATCGCAATGAGCAGTTCTTC
CDR3 protein: CASSLAGRGHYRNEQFF
V gene: TRBV5-5
D gene: -
clone size: -
J gene: TRBJ2-1

CDR3 DNA: TGTGCCACGAACGGGAAAAACATTCAGTACTTC
CDR3 protein: CATNGKNIQYF
V gene: TRBV28
D gene: -
clone size: -
J gene: TRBJ2-4

CDR3 DNA: TGTGCCAGCAGCTCTACCTTTAAGGGGGAGCAGTTCTTC
CDR3 protein: CASSSTFKGEQFF
V gene: TRBV11-3
D gene: -
clone size: -
J gene: TRBJ2-1

CDR3 DNA: TGTGCCATCAGTGAGGGACAGGTCAGCTCCTATAATTCACCCCTCCACTTT
CDR3 protein: CAISEGQVSSYNSPLHF
V gene: TRBV10-3
D gene: TRBD1
clone size: -
J gene: TRBJ1-6

CDR3 DNA: TGTGCCACCAGCCCAGGGGGGCCGACCTACGAGCAGTACTTC
CDR3 protein: CATSPGGPTYEQYF
V gene: TRBV15
D gene: -
clone size: -
J gene: TRBJ2-7

CDR3 DNA: TGTGCCAGCTCACCGGCCCGACAGGGGGCGCTTTTTGAAGCTTTCTTT
CDR3 protein: CASSPARQGALFEAFF
V gene: TRBV18
D gene: TRBD1
clone size: -
J gene: TRBJ1-1

CDR3 DNA: TGTGCCAGCAGCGGGCAACCGGGACAGGGCAATGAGCAGTTCTTC
CDR3 protein: CASSGQPGQGNEQFF
V gene: TRBV9
D gene: TRBD1
clone size: few
J gene: TRBJ2-1

CDR3 DNA: TGTGCCATCAGCAGAGATTTCCGAGACACCGGGGAGCTGTTTTTT
CDR3 protein: CAISRDFRDTGELFF
V gene: TRBV15
D gene: -
clone size: -
J gene: TRBJ2-2

CDR3 DNA: TGTGCCACCTCAGGGTCCTTGGACGGGACCCAGTACTTC
CDR3 protein: CATSGSLDGTQYF
V gene: TRBV28
D gene: -
clone size: -
J gene: TRBJ2-5

CDR3 DNA: TGTGCCAGCAGCCAAGTTCCGGCGGGCTCTGGAAACACCATATATTTT
CDR3 protein: CASSQVPAGSGNTIYF
V gene: TRBV4-2
D gene: -
clone size: once
J gene: TRBJ1-3

CDR3 DNA: TGTGCCTGGAGTAGGACTGAAGCTTTCTTT
CDR3 protein: CAWSRTEAFF
V gene: TRBV30
D gene: -
clone size: few
J gene: TRBJ1-1

CDR3 DNA: TGTGCCAGCAGCCCTAAGACCTACTCCTACAATGAGCAGTTCTTC
CDR3 protein: CASSPKTYSYNEQFF
V gene: TRBV7-2
D gene: -
clone size: -
J gene: TRBJ2-1

CDR3 DNA: TGTGCCAGCAGTGAAAAACCGGGACAGTTGAACACTGAAGCTTTCTTT
CDR3 protein: CASSEKPGQLNTEAFF
V gene: TRBV6-1
D gene: TRBD1
clone size: -
J gene: TRBJ1-1

CDR3 DNA: TGCGCCAGTAGAACAGGGGGAGGTATCGACTCTGGGGCCAACGTCCTGACTTTC
CDR3 protein: CASRTGGGIDSGANVLTF
V gene: TRBV5-1
D gene: TRBD1
clone size: -
J gene: TRBJ2-6

CDR3 DNA: TGTGCCAGCAGTGACGACAGGGCATCATCCCACGAGCAGTACTTC
CDR3 protein: CASSDDRASSHEQYF
V gene: TRBV2
D gene: TRBD1
clone size: -
J gene: TRBJ2-7

CDR3 DNA: TGTGCCAGCAGCTCACGGGGAGGGTCGAACACCATATATTTT
CDR3 protein: CASSSRGGSNTIYF
V gene: TRBV5-6
D gene: -
clone size: many
J gene: TRBJ1-3

CDR3 DNA: TGTGCCACCAGCAGAACCAGGGACGAGCAGTACTTC
CDR3 protein: CATSRTRDEQYF
V gene: TRBV15
D gene: -
clone size: -
J gene: TRBJ2-7